Following are 21 T cell receptor beta chains from one sample sequenced in a study of technical replicates of blood from a few donors. This table comes from immunoSEQ multiplex PCR, and its TCRdb copy is limited to in-frame clones, with some not included. Here the sample spans tens of thousands of clones, around 97% being singletons. The material sequenced was T cells isolated from PBMCs. The receptors were gathered from a human donor in good health.

The chain combines TRBV6-5 with TRBJ1-1; D remains ambiguous. The germline V gene has CDR1 MNHEY and CDR2 SVGAGI. Trimming stripped 0 bases from V and 4 bases from J, with 6 bases between. The CDR3 covers 13 residues. CDR3 nucleotides: TGTGCCAGCAGTTACTCGGAGGCCACTGAAGCTTTCTTT. This encodes CASSYSEATEAFF.

The CDR3 sequence is CASSLGTLSGNTIYF. In DNA form, the CDR3 reads TGCGCCAGCAGCTTGGGGACACTCTCTGGAAACACCATATATTTT. This sequence joins TRBV5-1 and TRBJ1-3, with D perhaps matching TRBD1 (5 bases). Trimming took off 0 bases at V and 0 bases at J, with 7 bases between the two ends. CDR1 is SGHRS and CDR2 is YFSETQ in the germline V gene. This CDR3 contains 15 residues.

The chain uses TRBV29-1 and TRBJ1-1; unclear D gene. The germline V gene encodes CDR1 SQVTM and CDR2 ANQGSEA. The CDR3 has 13 amino acids. Deletions cut 7 bases from V and 4 bases from J, with 16 bases between. Here the CDR3 DNA reads TGCAGCGCTGGTGGTGGTAGTGGCACTGAAGCTTTCTTT. It is translated as CSAGGGSGTEAFF.

The genes are TRBV29-1 and TRBJ2-2; D is undetermined. V lost 4 bases, J lost 4 bases, and 4 bases lay in between. The V gene's germline CDR1 is SQVTM and CDR2 ANQGSEA. The CDR3 runs to 11 residues. CDR3 nucleotide sequence: TGCAGCGTTGTAGCCACCGGGGAGCTGTTTTTT. This encodes CSVVATGELFF.

This rearrangement joins TRBV29-1 to TRBJ2-1; TRBD2 might be the D (6 bases). Trimming took 1 base from V and 6 from J, leaving 13 bases between them. Germline values: CDR1 SQVTM, CDR2 ANQGSEA. This CDR3 is 14 amino acids long. CDR3 DNA sequence: TGCAGCGTTGAAGCACCCCTAGCGTCCAATGAGCAGTTCTTC. It specifies CSVEAPLASNEQFF.

V is TRBV6-5 and J is TRBJ2-7, with 9 bases aligning to TRBD1. The germline V gene has CDR1 MNHEY and CDR2 SVGAGI. This CDR3 has 15 residues. Trimming at V came to 5 bases and at J to 2 bases, leaving 7 bases not matched to a gene. In nucleotides, the CDR3 is TGTGCCAGCAGTCGGTCGGGACAGGGAACCTACGAGCAGTACTTC. This translates into CASSRSGQGTYEQYF.

V and J are TRBV27 and TRBJ2-5; D is uncertain. Trimming took off 1 base at V and 1 base at J, with 4 bases between the two ends. The CDR3 covers 13 residues. Per germline, CDR1 MNHEY and CDR2 SMNVEV (reference sequence). CDR3: CASSLYSQETQYF. The CDR3 DNA sequence: TGTGCCAGCAGTTTATACAGCCAAGAGACCCAGTACTTC.

The J gene is TRBJ2-2, the V gene TRBV9; 10 bases agree with TRBD2. Germline CDR1 and CDR2: SGDLS and YYNGEE. The CDR3 contains 16 residues. V gave up 2 bases and J gave up 6 bases; unmatched junction bases: 7. CDR3 coding DNA: TGTGCCAGCAGCGTTAGCGGGAGGTATGTTCCCGGGGAGCTGTTTTTT. Amino acid sequence: CASSVSGRYVPGELFF. Full variable domain (rest looked up from reference TRBV9 and TRBJ2-2): DSGVTQTPKHLITATGQRVTLRCSPRSGDLSVYWYQQSLDQGLQFLIQYYNGEERAKGNILERFSAQQFPDLHSELNLSSLELGDSALYFCASSVSGRYVPGELFFGEGSRLTVL.

The rearrangement links TRBV28 to TRBJ1-5, with TRBD1 identical over 7 bases. Germline lookup yields CDR1 MDHEN and CDR2 SYDVKM. CDR3 length: 15 residues. After removal of 5 bases from V and 3 bases from J, the junction contained 7 bases not matched to a gene. This CDR3 is CASSVEDRPNQPQHF. In DNA, the CDR3 is TGTGCCAGCAGTGTAGAGGACAGGCCCAATCAGCCCCAGCATTTT.

The genes are TRBV10-3 and TRBJ2-5, with 11 bases lining up with TRBD1. The CDR3 is 12 residues long. Germline V CDR1 and CDR2: ENHRY, SYGVKD. The J segment lost 4 bases and the V segment lost 8 bases, leaving 0 bases of the junction unmatched. The CDR3 region is CAIGQGAETQYF. DNA for the CDR3: TGTGCCATCGGACAGGGGGCAGAGACCCAGTACTTC.

This chain joins TRBV19 and TRBJ1-2; D not certain. CDR1 is LNHDA and CDR2 is SQIVND in the germline V gene (reference sequence). V was shortened by 3 bases and J by 4 bases, with 12 bases between the two germline ends. The CDR3 consists of 14 residues. CDR3 bases: TGTGCCAGTAGTATTACTGGCCCGGGCTATGGCTACACCTTC. Protein product: CASSITGPGYGYTF. The entire variable domain, with the rest obtained from reference TRBV19 and TRBJ1-2, is as follows: DGGITQSPKYLFRKEGQNVTLSCEQNLNHDAMYWYRQDPGQGLRLIYYSQIVNDFQKGDIAEGYSVSREKKESFPLTVTSAQKNPTAFYLCASSITGPGYGYTFGSGTRLTVV.

The chain joins TRBV10-3 to TRBJ2-7; TRBD1 is a possible D gene (5 bases). The CDR3 extends over 12 amino acids. V was clipped by 6 bases and J by 5 bases, with 11 bases between them. In germline, CDR1 is ENHRY, CDR2 SYGVKD. The DNA of the CDR3 is TGTGCCATCAGCCGACCAGGGAACGAGCAGTACTTC. Amino acid sequence: CAISRPGNEQYF.

To note about this clone: The junction departs from germline at one end; a sequencing error may be responsible. The rearrangement uses TRBV5-1 and TRBJ1-5; D uncertain. This CDR3 is built from 16 residues. CDR1 and CDR2 from the germline V gene are SGHRS and YFSETQ. The CDR3 here is CASRLEDGNSNQPQHF. CDR3 bases: TGCGCCAGCAGGTTGGAAGACGGGAATAGCAATCAGCCCCAGCATTTT. The whole variable domain, remainder taken from reference TRBV5-1 and TRBJ1-5, is KAGVTQTPRYLIKTRGQQVTLSCSPISGHRSVSWYQQTPGQGLQFLFEYFSETQRNKGNFPGRFSGRQFSNSRSEMNVSTLELGDSALYLCASRLEDGNSNQPQHFGDGTRLSIL.

The J gene is TRBJ2-3, the V gene TRBV4-1; 11 bases map to TRBD2. The J segment lost 1 base and the V segment lost 2 bases, leaving 5 bases of the junction unmatched. CDR3 length: 17 amino acids. CDR1 MGHRA and CDR2 YSYEKL come from the germline V gene. CDR3 DNA sequence: TGCGCCAGCAGCCAACCCGAGACTAGCGGGGGCACAGATACGCAGTATTTT. Translation gives CASSQPETSGGTDTQYF.

The V gene is TRBV7-2, the J gene TRBJ1-3; D call uncertain. V shed 1 base and J shed 0 bases, with 10 bases lying between them. This CDR3 spans 16 amino acids. Germline V gene lookup returns CDR1 SGHTA and CDR2 FQGNSA. The DNA of the CDR3 is TGTGCCAGCAGCTTAGGCCGACACTCCTCTGGAAACACCATATATTTT. It is translated as CASSLGRHSSGNTIYF.

The chain links TRBV10-3 to TRBJ2-5, with D possibly being TRBD2 (5 bases). CDR3 length: 14 amino acids. The V end was cut by 0 bases, the J end by 7 bases, with 12 bases between. Germline V gives CDR1 ENHRY, CDR2 SYGVKD. The DNA for the CDR3 is TGTGCCATCAGTGAGTCGACGGGGTTAGGGACCCAGTACTTC. Translation: CAISESTGLGTQYF.

This sequence joins TRBV11-3 and TRBJ1-2; TRBD1 matches at 8 bases. Germline lookup yields CDR1 SGHNT and CDR2 YENEEA. The CDR3 runs 14 residues. The V segment lost 4 bases and the J segment 4 bases; nucleotides outside the gene matches: 5. The DNA for the CDR3 is TGTGCCAGCAGCTCGGGACAGGACCTCTATGGCTACACCTTC. Its protein product is CASSSGQDLYGYTF.

The rearrangement uses TRBV2 and TRBJ1-6; D is undetermined. V lost 2 bases, J lost 10 bases, and 15 bases lay in between. Germline CDR1 and CDR2: SNHLY and FYNNEI. The CDR3 runs to 15 residues. The CDR3 loop reads CASSEKSAAGSPLHF. For the CDR3, the DNA is TGTGCCAGCAGTGAAAAGTCTGCAGCAGGCTCACCCCTCCACTTT.

This chain uses TRBV7-8 with TRBJ1-6, with 9 bases identical to TRBD1. After removal of 4 bases from V and 7 bases from J, the junction contained 8 bases not matched to a gene. CDR3 length: 16 amino acids. The V gene's germline CDR1 is SGHVS and CDR2 FQNEAQ. The CDR3 coding sequence is TGTGCCAGCAGCTCCATCCGGGACAGGGAGAATTCACCCCTCCACTTT. Protein sequence: CASSSIRDRENSPLHF.

V and J are TRBV4-2 and TRBJ2-5; 14 positions match TRBD2. CDR1 and CDR2 from the germline V gene are LGHNA and YNFKEQ. The CDR3 consists of 17 residues. The ends lost 1 base at V and 4 bases at J; junction bases unmatched: 5. CDR3 in amino acids: CASSQGPTSGGVETQYF. In nucleotides, the CDR3 is TGTGCCAGCAGCCAAGGTCCGACTAGCGGGGGGGTAGAGACCCAGTACTTC.

The chain is built from TRBV5-1 and TRBJ1-1; 9 nucleotides agree with TRBD1. The ends lost 3 bases at V and 5 bases at J; junction bases unmatched: 5. The CDR3 length is 14 residues. Germline values: CDR1 SGHRS, CDR2 YFSETQ. The CDR3 reads CASSYTGGLTEAFF. The CDR3 coding sequence is TGCGCCAGCAGCTACACAGGGGGCCTGACTGAAGCTTTCTTT.